The 12 T cell receptor beta chains below come from one sample, sequenced in a study of PD-1 blockade in classical Hodgkin lymphoma. The protocol was immunoSEQ multiplex PCR, while the TCRdb copy is restricted to in-frame clones and leaves out a portion. The sample has 40,000 to 45,000 clones, approximately 70% seen once; the top ten hold approximately 2.5%. Regarding time point: cycle 4 day 1 (C4D1), after 6 weeks of nivolumab. Patients all relapsed after autologous stem cell transplantation, and there was variation in brentuximab vedotin exposure. The sample was peripheral blood mononuclear cells (PBMCs), taken before the fourth cycle of nivolumab. The receptors derive from a human donor with classical Hodgkin lymphoma.

As DNA, the CDR3 is TGTGCCAGCAGCAGGGGACAGGGGGCACTCTACAATGAGCAGTTCTTC. Translated, it gives CASSRGQGALYNEQFF. The V gene is TRBV7-6, the J gene TRBJ2-1; 12 bases are shared with TRBD1. The ends lost 5 bases at V and 3 bases at J; junction bases unmatched: 5. The CDR3 runs 16 residues. In germline, CDR1 is SGHVS, CDR2 FNYEAQ.

This rearrangement joins TRBV5-6 to TRBJ1-6; D is unclear. Germline V CDR1 and CDR2: SGHDT, YYEEEE. This CDR3 has 13 amino acids. Trimming removed 0 bases from V and 6 bases from J, with 4 bases in between. The CDR3 nucleotides read TGTGCCAGCAGCTTGGCCGCTAATTCACCCCTCCACTTT. Its translation: CASSLAANSPLHF.

By its share, this clone is medium-sized. This chain links TRBV7-3 with TRBJ2-7, with D possibly being TRBD1 (6 bases). V lost 5 bases, J lost 0 bases, and 14 bases lay in between. Germline-derived CDR1 and CDR2 are SGHTA and FQGTGA. This CDR3 has 15 residues. As DNA, the CDR3 is TGTGCCAGCAGCCCCGAAGGGGGTACCTCCTACGAGCAGTACTTC. The encoded protein is CASSPEGGTSYEQYF.

This clone is medium-sized by share. V is TRBV7-9 and J is TRBJ1-6; the D gene is possibly TRBD1 (5 bases). CDR1 is SEHNR and CDR2 is FQNEAQ in the germline V gene (reference sequence). The CDR3 covers 15 residues. The V end lost 4 bases, the J end lost 8 bases, and 15 bases lay between the germline ends. CDR3 sequence reads: CASSSSTAFYSPLHF. In DNA form, the CDR3 reads TGTGCCAGCAGCTCGTCGACAGCTTTCTATTCACCCCTCCACTTT. Combining the CDR3 with reference TRBV7-9 and TRBJ1-6 gives the whole variable domain DTGVSQNPRHKITKRGQNVTFRCDPISEHNRLYWYRQTLGQGPEFLTYFQNEAQLEKSRLLSDRFSAERPKGSFSTLEIQRTEQGDSAMYLCASSSSTAFYSPLHFGNGTRLTVT.

The chain has TRBV13 and TRBJ2-6; D unclear. V shed 0 bases and J shed 2 bases, with 5 bases lying between them. CDR1 is PRHDT, CDR2 FYEKMQ, per germline (reference sequence). This CDR3 spans 15 amino acids. The CDR3 nucleotides are TGTGCCAGCAGCTTAGGAGTGGCTGGGGCCAACGTCCTGACTTTC. This codes for CASSLGVAGANVLTF.

About this clone: Other DNA sequences of this sample code for an identical CDR3. V and J are TRBV29-1 and TRBJ2-7, with TRBD2 as a possible D gene (6 bases). Germline V gene data show CDR1 as SQVTM and CDR2 as ANQGSEA. Trimming left V 4 bases short and J 2 bases short, with 6 bases between. The CDR3 is 11 amino acids. The CDR3 spells CSVGTTYEQYF. CDR3 bases: TGCAGCGTTGGGACTACCTACGAGCAGTACTTC.

The chain recombines TRBV10-1 with TRBJ1-1; no firm D call. This CDR3 is 14 amino acids long. V lost 3 bases and J 0 bases, leaving 8 bases between the germline ends. Germline V gene sequence: CDR1 WNHNN, CDR2 SYGVQD (reference sequence). The CDR3 is CASSELRVNTEAFF. In nucleotides, the CDR3 is TGCGCCAGCAGTGAACTAAGGGTGAACACTGAAGCTTTCTTT.

The chain has TRBV7-9 and TRBJ1-2; 7 nucleotides align to TRBD1. This CDR3 is built from 17 residues. Germline CDR1 reads SEHNR; CDR2 reads FQNEAQ (reference sequence). V shed 5 bases and J 6 bases; nucleotides not matched to a gene: 18. CDR3 sequence (DNA): TGTGCCAGCAGCACGCACTGGTTAGGGGGCGATGCAGATGGCTACACCTTC. This encodes CASSTHWLGGDADGYTF.

The chain is built from TRBV27 and TRBJ2-5; no reliable D call. This CDR3 comprises 11 residues. Per germline, CDR1 MNHEY and CDR2 SMNVEV (reference sequence). Trimming stripped 2 bases from V and 5 bases from J, with 3 bases between. CDR3 bases: TGTGCCAGCAGTTTAGGGGAGACCCAGTACTTC. It codes for CASSLGETQYF.

The chain recombines TRBV19 with TRBJ2-7; TRBD2 matches at 8 bases. Trimming cost V 3 bases and J 4 bases; bases outside gene matches: 8. This CDR3 has 15 residues. The V gene's germline CDR1 is LNHDA and CDR2 SQIVND (reference sequence). CDR3 DNA sequence: TGTGCCAGTAGTATTCTACTAGCGGACGCGTACGAGCAGTACTTC. Its protein product is CASSILLADAYEQYF.

The gene calls are TRBV6-1 and TRBJ2-2; possibly TRBD1 for D (6 bases). There are 13 residues in the CDR3. Trimming took off 3 bases at V and 9 bases at J, with 11 bases between the two ends. The germline CDR1 and CDR2 sequences are MNHNS and SASEGT. CDR3 region: CASSDAGVRELFF. The CDR3 DNA reads TGTGCCAGCAGTGATGCAGGGGTCAGGGAGCTGTTTTTT.

This clone was found once. The chain links TRBV7-2 to TRBJ2-3; 8 bases are shared with TRBD2. This CDR3 has 16 residues. Germline loops: CDR1 SGHTA, CDR2 FQGNSA. The ends lost 6 bases at V and 2 bases at J; junction bases unmatched: 10. CDR3 sequence (DNA): TGTGCCAGCAGGTCTTCGGGCGGGGGGTTCACAGATACGCAGTATTTT. Encoded protein: CASRSSGGGFTDTQYF.